The rows below give T cell receptor beta chains drawn from one sample of a study of cytomegalovirus exposure and HLA in healthy donors. Sequencing was performed with immunoSEQ multiplex PCR; in TCRdb, only in-frame clones are kept and a portion is missing. Of approximately 140,000 clones listed, around 75% were seen once; the top ten hold around 3.2%. Sequencing used PBMCs. Receptors originate from a human donor in good health. Both conserved end residues are part of each CDR3. Each record gives: J gene, D gene, clone size, V gene, CDR3 DNA, CDR3 protein. The D gene is left open where the match is weak. Clone size is shown for a subset of rows, as once, few, many or a class of expanded clone.

>TRBJ2-7|-|-|TRBV5-4
TGTGCCAGCAGCTTGGACAGCGGATACGAGCAGTACTTC
CASSLDSGYEQYF
>TRBJ1-6|-|-|TRBV30
TGTGCCTGGAGTCCAGGCTCCTATAATTCACCCCTCCACTTT
CAWSPGSYNSPLHF
>TRBJ2-2|TRBD2|-|TRBV15
TGTGCCACCAGCAGAGAGCGACTAGCGGATACCGGGGAGCTGTTTTTT
CATSRERLADTGELFF
>TRBJ2-7|TRBD1|once|TRBV6-6
TGTGCCAGCAGCCCCCGGGACAGGAGTTCCTACGAGCAGTACTTC
CASSPRDRSSYEQYF
>TRBJ2-7|-|-|TRBV30
TGTGCCTGGACCCGTCCAGGGATGGCCTACGAGCAGTACTTC
CAWTRPGMAYEQYF
>TRBJ2-3|TRBD1|few|TRBV6-5
TGTGCCAGCAGTTACTCTTGGGACAGGGGTGCAGATACGCAGTATTTT
CASSYSWDRGADTQYF
>TRBJ2-5|-|few|TRBV11-2
TGTGCCAGCAGCTTAGAGAGTCGGGAGACCCAGTACTTC
CASSLESRETQYF
>TRBJ1-4|TRBD1|once|TRBV5-1
TGCGCCAGCAGCAAACGGACAGGGGAAAATGAAAAACTGTTTTTT
CASSKRTGENEKLFF
>TRBJ2-1|TRBD2|-|TRBV19
TGTGCCAGTAGTACTACGGGACTAAACTACAATGAGCAGTTCTTC
CASSTTGLNYNEQFF
>TRBJ2-6|TRBD1|few|TRBV19
TGTGCCAGTAGTGCTACAGGGGCTGGGGCCAACGTCCTGACTTTC
CASSATGAGANVLTF
>TRBJ2-7|TRBD1|-|TRBV6-5
TGTGCCAGCAGTCCCCGGACAGGGGGTGCCGAGCAGTACTTC
CASSPRTGGAEQYF
>TRBJ2-7|-|once|TRBV10-1
TGCGCCAGCAGTGAGGTTTTAGCGTCCCCCTACGAGCAGTACTTC
CASSEVLASPYEQYF
>TRBJ2-6|-|-|TRBV9
TGTGCCAGCAGCGGTAAGGGGCTCTCTGGGGCCAACGTCCTGACTTTC
CASSGKGLSGANVLTF
>TRBJ1-5|-|-|TRBV4-1
TGCGCCAGCAGCCAAGCCCCGGGCCACGACTATAGCAATCAGCCCCAGCATTTT
CASSQAPGHDYSNQPQHF
>TRBJ2-7|TRBD1|-|TRBV7-3
TGTGCCAGCAGCCACGGGACAGGAGACGAGCAGTACTTC
CASSHGTGDEQYF
>TRBJ1-2|-|-|TRBV29-1
TGCAGCGTTGATTACACAGAGGCGGGTGGCTACCCCTTC
CSVDYTEAGGYPF
>TRBJ2-7|TRBD2|-|TRBV5-4
TGTGCCAGCAGCTCTACGGGACTAGCGAGTTACGAGCAGTACTTC
CASSSTGLASYEQYF
>TRBJ2-3|TRBD1|-|TRBV7-9
TGTGCCAGCAGCTCATCGACAGGGGGCACAGATACGCAGTATTTT
CASSSSTGGTDTQYF
>TRBJ2-3|-|-|TRBV5-6
TGTGCCAGCAGCTTGGCCGGTAGAGATACGCAGTATTTT
CASSLAGRDTQYF
>TRBJ2-7|-|-|TRBV7-2
TGTGCCAGCAGCTCCCAGACAGGAGCCTACGAGCAGTACTTC
CASSSQTGAYEQYF
>TRBJ1-3|-|-|TRBV12-5
TGTGCTAGTGGTTTGTTACTCAGCCAGGGTGGAAACACCATATATTTT
CASGLLLSQGGNTIYF
>TRBJ2-7|TRBD1|-|TRBV6-5
TGTGCCAGCAGTCAACAGGGGACCTCCTACGAGCAGTACTTC
CASSQQGTSYEQYF
>TRBJ2-1|-|-|TRBV27
TGTGCCAGCAGTCTAAAGGGACTTTACAATGAGCAGTTCTTC
CASSLKGLYNEQFF
>TRBJ2-1|TRBD1|few|TRBV4-1
TGCGCCAGCAGCCTTGGACAGGGCTCCTACAATGAGCAGTTCTTC
CASSLGQGSYNEQFF
>TRBJ2-5|-|-|TRBV6-1
TGTGCCAGCAGAGGCGGCCCCGGGGAGACCCAGTACTTC
CASRGGPGETQYF
>TRBJ1-2|TRBD1|-|TRBV2
TGTGCCAGCAGGGCGACAGGGGCTATTGGCTACACCTTC
CASRATGAIGYTF
>TRBJ1-1|-|-|TRBV4-2
TGTGCCAGCAGCCAAGACAGGCTGAACACTGAAGCTTTCTTT
CASSQDRLNTEAFF
>TRBJ1-2|-|-|TRBV5-8
TGTGCCAGCAAGTACAGGGTTATCGACTATGGCTACACCTTC
CASKYRVIDYGYTF
>TRBJ2-3|-|-|TRBV7-6
TGTGCCAGCAGCTTAGTTCACAGCATCGGCACAGATACGCAGTATTTT
CASSLVHSIGTDTQYF
>TRBJ2-7|-|-|TRBV6-5
TGTGCCAGCAGCAAAACAGGATACGAGCAGTACTTC
CASSKTGYEQYF
>TRBJ2-5|-|few|TRBV7-9
TGTTCCAGCAGCTCGAGTTATGTGGAGACCCAGTACTTC
CSSSSSYVETQYF
>TRBJ1-5|TRBD1|-|TRBV2
TGTGCCAGCAGCGCGACAGGGAGGAACGCCAATCAGCCCCAGCATTTT
CASSATGRNANQPQHF
>TRBJ1-2|TRBD1|once|TRBV5-1
TGCGCCAGCAGCTCGGGACAGGGATGGGCGAGAGGCTACACCTTC
CASSSGQGWARGYTF
>TRBJ2-7|-|-|TRBV19
TGTGCCAGTAGTATCAGTGGGAGGAACTCCTACGAGCAGTACTTC
CASSISGRNSYEQYF
>TRBJ1-1|TRBD1|-|TRBV5-4
TGTGCCAGCAGCTCAGGACAGGGTCGGACTGAAGCTTTCTTT
CASSSGQGRTEAFF
>TRBJ2-5|-|-|TRBV10-1
TGCGCCAGCAGTGAGTCGTTCGGATACAGTAAGGAGACCCAGTACTTC
CASSESFGYSKETQYF
>TRBJ2-3|-|-|TRBV6-5
TGTGCCAGCAGTTACTCGGGAGTGGTTACAGATACGCAGTATTTT
CASSYSGVVTDTQYF
>TRBJ2-7|TRBD2|-|TRBV5-4
TGTGCCAGCAGCTTTAGCGGGGGGAAAACCTACGAGCAGTACTTC
CASSFSGGKTYEQYF
>TRBJ2-6|TRBD1|-|TRBV5-6
TGTGCCAGTGGGACAGGGGGCACTGCTGGGGCCAACGTCCTGACTTTC
CASGTGGTAGANVLTF
>TRBJ2-7|TRBD2|-|TRBV7-2
TGTGCCAGCAGCTTAAACGGGGGGGCGGAGGAGCAGTACTTC
CASSLNGGAEEQYF
>TRBJ2-3|-|few|TRBV7-9
TGTGCCAGCAGCTCTATTAATAGCGATACGCAGTATTTT
CASSSINSDTQYF
>TRBJ2-3|-|-|TRBV9
TGTGCCAGCAGCGTAGGTGACACAAGAGATACGCAGTATTTT
CASSVGDTRDTQYF
>TRBJ2-3|-|-|TRBV10-2
TGCGCCAGCAGGAGGGAGTTGAGTACAGATACGCAGTATTTT
CASRRELSTDTQYF
>TRBJ2-2|-|-|TRBV5-1
TGCGCCAGCAGCTTGAAGCCACCAAATTTTCAGGGCGAAAGGACCGGGGAGCTGTTTTTT
CASSLKPPNFQGERTGELFF
>TRBJ2-3|-|-|TRBV6-1
TGTGCCAGCAGTGAAGCGCTAGGGGGTCCCACGCAGTATTTT
CASSEALGGPTQYF
>TRBJ2-2|-|few|TRBV4-1
TGCGCCAGCAGCCCCTGGGGGACGGGAGAAAACACCGGGGAGCTGTTTTTT
CASSPWGTGENTGELFF
>TRBJ1-4|TRBD1|-|TRBV7-3
TGTGCCAGCAGCCACTTTGGGGGACAGGGAGATGAAAAACTGTTTTTT
CASSHFGGQGDEKLFF
>TRBJ2-1|-|-|TRBV5-6
TGTGCCAGCAGCTTGTCCGGGAAATTGGACAATGAGCAGTTCTTC
CASSLSGKLDNEQFF
>TRBJ1-5|-|-|TRBV4-1
TGCGCCAGCAGCGCCGGTTCAGGGCTCCTTAGTTATCAGCCCCAGCATTTT
CASSAGSGLLSYQPQHF
>TRBJ1-1|TRBD1|medium-sized|TRBV28
TGTGCCAGCAGGGGTACAGGGGGCAGTAAAGCTTTCTTT
CASRGTGGSKAFF
>TRBJ2-1|-|-|TRBV15
TGTGCCACAAACAGTGACTCCTACAATGAGCAGTTCTTC
CATNSDSYNEQFF
>TRBJ2-6|-|-|TRBV6-5
TGTGCCAGCAGTCCCCAGGGTGCCGGGGCCAACGTCCTGACTTTC
CASSPQGAGANVLTF
>TRBJ1-4|-|-|TRBV15
TGTGCCACCAGCAGAGATGGGCGTGACACTGAAAAACTGTTTTTT
CATSRDGRDTEKLFF